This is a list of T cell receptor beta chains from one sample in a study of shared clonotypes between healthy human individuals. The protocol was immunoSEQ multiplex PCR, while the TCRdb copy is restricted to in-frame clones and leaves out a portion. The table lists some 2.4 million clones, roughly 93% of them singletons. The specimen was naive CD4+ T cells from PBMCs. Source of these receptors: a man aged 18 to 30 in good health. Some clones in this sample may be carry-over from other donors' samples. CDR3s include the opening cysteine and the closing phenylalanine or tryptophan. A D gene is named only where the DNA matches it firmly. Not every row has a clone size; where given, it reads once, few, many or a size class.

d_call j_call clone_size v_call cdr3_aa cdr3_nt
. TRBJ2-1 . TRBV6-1 CASSGFGNEQFF TGTGCCAGCAGCGGTTTCGGAAATGAGCAGTTCTTC
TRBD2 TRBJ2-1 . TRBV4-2 CASSQGSTSGYNEQFF TGTGCCAGCAGCCAAGGATCGACTAGCGGATACAATGAGCAGTTCTTC
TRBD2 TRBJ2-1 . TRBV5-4 CASSVGLAGIYNEQFF TGTGCCAGCAGCGTTGGACTAGCGGGAATCTACAATGAGCAGTTCTTC
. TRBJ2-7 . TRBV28 CASSLAGTPGGEQYF TGTGCCAGCAGTTTGGCCGGGACCCCGGGCGGCGAGCAGTACTTC
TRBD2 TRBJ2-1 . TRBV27 CASSKLYTGLAGRTHYNEQFF TGTGCCAGCAGCAAACTCTATACGGGACTAGCGGGCCGGACCCACTACAATGAGCAGTTCTTC
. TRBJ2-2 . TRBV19 CASSIEDRATGELFF TGTGCCAGTAGTATAGAGGACAGAGCTACCGGGGAGCTGTTTTTT
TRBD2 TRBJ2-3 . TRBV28 CASSIAGSGYTQYF TGTGCCAGCAGTATAGCGGGGTCCGGGTATACGCAGTATTTT
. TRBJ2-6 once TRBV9 CASSVGGRGANVLTF TGTGCCAGCAGCGTGGGGGGCCGCGGGGCCAACGTCCTGACTTTC
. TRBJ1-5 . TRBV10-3 CAISVRRDQPQHF TGTGCCATCAGTGTCAGGCGAGATCAGCCCCAGCATTTT
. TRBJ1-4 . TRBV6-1 CASSERGAPTEKLFF TGTGCCAGCAGTGAACGAGGGGCGCCGACTGAAAAACTGTTTTTT
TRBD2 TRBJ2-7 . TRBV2 CASFRLAGAAYF TGTGCCTCATTCCGGCTAGCGGGAGCCGCGTACTTC
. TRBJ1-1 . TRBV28 CASSPDTYNPSWAFF TGTGCCAGCAGTCCAGACACCTACAACCCTTCGTGGGCTTTCTTT
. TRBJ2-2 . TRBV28 CASSWSTGELFF TGTGCCAGCAGTTGGAGCACCGGGGAGCTGTTTTTT
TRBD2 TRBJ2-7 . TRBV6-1 CASRTSGYEQYF TGTGCCAGCCGGACTAGCGGCTACGAGCAGTACTTC
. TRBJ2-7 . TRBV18 CASSQNWETYEQYF TGTGCCAGCTCACAAAACTGGGAGACCTACGAGCAGTACTTC
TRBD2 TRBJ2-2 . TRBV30 CAWTRLAGGRTGELFF TGTGCCTGGACCCGACTAGCGGGAGGGAGAACCGGGGAGCTGTTTTTT
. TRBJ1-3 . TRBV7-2 CASSLGPGSAGNTIYF TGTGCCAGCAGCTTAGGTCCTGGGTCAGCTGGAAACACCATATATTTT
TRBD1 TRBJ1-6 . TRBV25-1 CASSASGSRGLNSPLHF TGTGCCAGCAGTGCCAGCGGCTCCAGGGGGCTTAATTCACCCCTCCACTTT
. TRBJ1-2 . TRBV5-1 CASSLTYTDGGGYTF TGCGCCAGCAGCTTGACATACACGGACGGAGGAGGCTACACCTTC
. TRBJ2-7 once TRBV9 CASSGGGGLSYEQYF TGTGCCAGCTCCGGTGGGGGAGGCCTCTCTTACGAGCAGTACTTC
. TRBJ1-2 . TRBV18 CASSPTDGYGYTF TGTGCCAGCTCACCCACTGACGGCTATGGCTACACCTTC
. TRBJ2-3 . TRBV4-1 CASSQPVQGWTDTQYF TGCGCCAGCAGCCAGCCAGTACAGGGTTGGACAGATACGCAGTATTTT
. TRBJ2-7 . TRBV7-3 CASSPRGPRVLKQYF TGTGCCAGCAGCCCCCGTGGACCACGGGTGCTTAAGCAGTACTTC
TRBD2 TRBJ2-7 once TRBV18 CASSLTAGGPPYEQYF TGTGCCAGCTCGCTGACGGCGGGAGGACCGCCCTACGAGCAGTACTTC
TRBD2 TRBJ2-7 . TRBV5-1 CASSSGRREAIYEQYF TGCGCCAGCAGCTCGGGACGGCGGGAGGCCATTTACGAGCAGTACTTC
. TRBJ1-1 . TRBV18 CASSPQRLKNTEAFF TGTGCCAGCTCACCACAGAGACTCAAGAACACTGAAGCTTTCTTT
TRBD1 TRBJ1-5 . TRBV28 CASSVTGTGSNQPQHF TGTGCCAGCAGTGTGACCGGGACAGGGTCCAATCAGCCCCAGCATTTT
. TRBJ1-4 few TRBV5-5 CASSSGGGSEKLFF TGTGCCAGCAGCTCGGGCGGAGGGAGCGAAAAACTGTTTTTT
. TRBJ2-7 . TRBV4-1 CASSQDLWVLGNEQYF TGCGCCAGCAGCCAAGATCTCTGGGTCTTGGGAAACGAGCAGTACTTC